This TCR beta chain emerged from a study of T cells in Graves' hyperthyroidism and ophthalmopathy (dated by TCRdb to about 2019). Broadly, across the study: Peripheral blood samples were taken at the time of initial diagnosis, prior to any treatment. To identify TCR V-J signatures that set the groups apart, the researchers used a discovery cohort of about a hundred patients, made up of 40 to 45 with Graves' ophthalmopathy and 55 to 65 with stable Graves' hyperthyroidism. Prospective prediction of ophthalmopathy was tested in an independent validation cohort consisting of some 20 hyperthyroidism patients and some 16 patients who later progressed to ophthalmopathy. The 100 discovery patients were randomly split 7:3 into training and test sets. The study also compared thyroid tissue and blood T-cell repertoires from several Graves' hyperthyroidism patients. After sampling, hyperthyroidism patients received methimazole starting at 30 mg daily, and ophthalmopathy patients received high-dose intravenous methylprednisolone. The paper reports TCR Vbeta CDR3 sequencing of roughly 140 peripheral blood samples: fewer than 50 ophthalmopathy, fewer than 80 hyperthyroidism and roughly 17 progressor patients.

Amplification of TCR beta CDR3 regions was carried out from RNA transcripts. The first round of RT-PCR for the TCR CDR3 was performed with the HTBI primer set and the Qiagen OneStep RT-PCR kit. Libraries were constructed in a second round of multiplex PCR, after which size selection and purification were performed. Sequencing of the libraries was done on an Illumina HiSeq2000 using paired-end 100 bp reads. On the authors' methods: Raw data were processed with SOAPnuke, discarding reads with adapters, uncalled bases, mean Phred below 15, or no exact constant-primer or identifier match. High-quality paired reads were merged with COPE v1.2.5, and unique nucleotide sequences were defined as clonotypes. Clonotypes were aligned to IMGT TRBV, TRBD and TRBJ reference segments using MiTCR v1.1. The analysis was restricted to V-J combinations with a frequency above 0.0001, which together covered 99% to 99.2% of the repertoires. A TCS score was defined as the ratio between F50 (clonal expansion) and ExV (chaos), using BLOSUM62-based TCRdist between CDR3 peptides within each V-J. Welch's t-statistics and random forest reduced several hundred V-J features to 13, which were used in a naive Bayes classifier (R e1071). The similarity between thyroid and blood repertoires was quantified using the Morisita-Horn index. The public reads were quality trimmed at Q25 with fastp and then assembled into clones with MiXCR by TCRdb, keeping productive beta chains. Here each entry gathers all rows of one CDR3 protein and keeps the most common genes and DNA. TCRdb's processing, not the authors', yielded these V and J calls. A total of about 610,000 distinct CDR3 sequences appear in this sample, roughly 14% of them only once. The ten most abundant clones make up 4% to 5.5% of the sample.

This clonotype appeared many times. Its antigen has not been determined. No quality values exist for individual bases; no much larger clone is one base distant. The paper as a whole reports these results and caveats: Sample size was not statistically predetermined, and blinding of investigators to group allocation was not performed. A model built on a 13 V-J signature distinguished ophthalmopathy from stable hyperthyroidism, reaching roughly 88% sensitivity and under 84% specificity in cross-validation and 80%/75% in testing. In validation, the model predicted progression to ophthalmopathy with 55% to 71% sensitivity and 72% to 75% specificity, a median of around 6.6 months before onset. Most expanded thyroid clonotypes (frequency above 0.001) were also detected in blood, a finding suggesting that blood repertoires may reflect thyroid immune responses.

Moderately to severely active disease, a Clinical Activity Score of at least 3, a NOSPECS grade of at least 4, and a duration under 3 months were present in ophthalmopathy patients. Exclusion was applied to patients with uncontrolled infections, other autoimmune diseases, pregnancy or lactation. Clinical symptoms, serum thyroxine and TRAb, thyroid ultrasound, and orbital computed tomography formed the basis for the diagnoses. Ficoll-Paque density gradient centrifugation was used to isolate PBMCs from around 10 ml of fresh peripheral blood. Trizol reagent was used to extract total RNA, and RNA quality was then checked on an Agilent 2100 Bioanalyzer. Compared with germline, V lacks 8 bases and J lacks 7 bases; bases without a gene match: 15. The germline V gene specifies MDHEN as CDR1 and SYDVKM as CDR2. Taken from cysteine to phenylalanine, the CDR3 has 15 residues. Left in the record is the CDR3 DNA by itself, 45 bases read in frame from the first base.

The sequencing input was blood. The sequence was collected from a woman between 40 and 50 years old with Graves' ophthalmopathy. The V and J segments used are TRBV28 and TRBJ1-2, and TRBD1 matches 8 of the central bases. The CDR3 corresponds to CASVSTGDLLGGYTF. The DNA sequence is TGTGCCAGCGTTTCGACAGGGGACCTGCTAGGTGGCTACACCTTC.